A selection of T cell receptor beta chains follows, all from one sample in a study of vaccination effects on CD4 cells after COVID-19. The antigens of these receptors remain unknown. Generated by immunoSEQ multiplex PCR, the TCRdb table keeps only in-frame clones and is missing some. The data contain about 40,000 clones, more than 65% of them seen just once; the ten biggest clones take up about 7.7%. The specimen comprised CD4+ T cells from PBMCs cultured without peptide, sampled after COVID-19 vaccination. Receptors originate from a human donor who received a COVID-19 vaccine. Each CDR3 is given with its conserved first and last residue. The order of the fields is CDR3 protein, CDR3 DNA, D gene, clone size, CDR3 length, V gene, J gene. The D gene is left open where the match is weak. Size values are once, few and many counts, or a class for expanded clones, and some rows have none.

CASSTGVMTEAFF	TGTGCCAGTTCCACAGGGGTAATGACTGAAGCTTTCTTT	TRBD1	.	13	TRBV19	TRBJ1-1
CASSPWGGVYNEQFF	TGTGCCAGCAGCCCATGGGGGGGCGTTTACAATGAGCAGTTCTTC	.	few	15	TRBV7-2	TRBJ2-1
CAWGTDSHQPQHF	TGTGCCTGGGGAACTGACAGCCATCAGCCCCAGCATTTT	.	few	13	TRBV30	TRBJ1-5
CASGGRGSVNTEAFF	TGTGCCAGCGGGGGAAGGGGATCCGTGAACACTGAAGCTTTCTTT	.	few	15	TRBV25-1	TRBJ1-1
CASSPQGVNPIPLHF	TGTGCCAGCAGTCCACAGGGGGTCAATCCAATACCCCTCCACTTT	TRBD1	.	15	TRBV6-5	TRBJ1-6
CASSQVVRTGIKDTEAFF	TGCGCCAGCAGCCAAGTCGTAAGGACAGGGATAAAGGACACTGAAGCTTTCTTT	TRBD1	.	18	TRBV4-1	TRBJ1-1
CASSLDRGYYGYTF	TGCGCCAGCAGCCTGGACAGGGGGTACTATGGCTACACCTTC	TRBD1	.	14	TRBV5-1	TRBJ1-2
CASSIQPRDRVRGKLFF	TGTGCCAGTAGTATTCAACCCCGGGACCGGGTCCGGGGAAAACTGTTTTTT	.	.	17	TRBV19	TRBJ1-4
CASSLLREKLFF	TGTGCCAGCAGCTTACTCAGGGAAAAACTGTTTTTT	.	.	12	TRBV7-9	TRBJ1-4
CASSPDPGPYGYTF	TGTGCCAGCAGCCCAGACCCCGGGCCCTATGGCTACACCTTC	.	once	14	TRBV6-5	TRBJ1-2
CASSYLQGAIPYGYTF	TGTGCCAGCAGTTACTTACAGGGGGCCATACCTTATGGCTACACCTTC	TRBD1	.	16	TRBV6-5	TRBJ1-2
CSVHQETSARSEQFF	TGCAGCGTTCACCAAGAGACTAGCGCCCGCAGTGAGCAGTTCTTC	TRBD2	.	15	TRBV29-1	TRBJ2-1
CASSQAGLSEQFF	TGTGCCAGCAGCCAGGCGGGGTTAAGCGAGCAGTTCTTC	.	.	13	TRBV11-3	TRBJ2-1
CATSDSKILNTEAFF	TGTGCCACCAGTGATTCCAAGATTCTGAACACTGAAGCTTTCTTT	.	.	15	TRBV24-1	TRBJ1-1
CASSYSQGAGTDTQYF	TGTGCCAGCAGTTACTCTCAGGGGGCGGGCACAGATACGCAGTATTTT	TRBD1	.	16	TRBV6-6	TRBJ2-3
CASSFKPNTEAFF	TGTGCCAGCAGTTTTAAACCGAACACTGAAGCTTTCTTT	.	.	13	TRBV27	TRBJ1-1
CASSRQGNTGELFF	TGTGCCAGTAGTAGACAGGGGAACACCGGGGAGCTGTTTTTT	TRBD1	.	14	TRBV19	TRBJ2-2
CASSLEGPPGSPLHF	TGCGCCAGCAGCTTGGAGGGACCCCCGGGGTCACCCCTCCACTTT	.	.	15	TRBV5-1	TRBJ1-6
CASSRQGGEQYF	TGTGCCAGCAGCCGACAGGGAGGCGAGCAGTACTTC	.	.	12	TRBV2	TRBJ2-7
CASRATGGTYGYTF	TGTGCCAGCAGGGCCACAGGGGGCACGTATGGCTACACCTTC	TRBD1	.	14	TRBV11-2	TRBJ1-2
CASSSPHSAGAKNIQYF	TGTGCCAGCAGTTCTCCTCATAGTGCGGGGGCCAAAAACATTCAGTACTTC	.	.	17	TRBV6-2/TRBV6-3	TRBJ2-4
CASSPPSVAGELFF	TGTGCCAGCTCACCACCCTCGGTAGCCGGGGAGCTGTTTTTT	.	few	14	TRBV18	TRBJ2-2
CASSLATSNTEAFF	TGCGCCAGCAGCTTGGCCACGTCGAACACTGAAGCTTTCTTT	.	.	14	TRBV5-1	TRBJ1-1
CASSLGWAGENGEAFF	TGTGCCAGCAGCTTAGGATGGGCGGGGGAGAACGGTGAAGCTTTCTTT	.	few	16	TRBV7-8	TRBJ1-1
CASSSSPRLAGAYNEQFF	TGTGCCAGCAGCTCAAGTCCCCGACTAGCGGGGGCCTACAATGAGCAGTTCTTC	TRBD2	.	18	TRBV11-2	TRBJ2-1
CASRSLYGYTF	TGTGCCAGTAGGAGTCTCTATGGCTACACCTTC	.	.	11	TRBV19	TRBJ1-2
CASSEGRGTQPQHF	TGTGCCAGCAGTGAAGGGCGGGGCACTCAGCCCCAGCATTTT	.	.	14	TRBV2	TRBJ1-5
CASSGALRGGADTQYF	TGTGCCAGCAGCGGGGCCTTAAGAGGGGGGGCAGATACGCAGTATTTT	.	.	16	TRBV5-4	TRBJ2-3
CASRSGGTDTQYF	TGCGCCAGCAGGTCAGGGGGCACAGATACGCAGTATTTT	.	few	13	TRBV5-1	TRBJ2-3
CAIREGRNYGYTF	TGTGCCATCAGGGAGGGTCGGAACTATGGCTACACCTTC	.	.	13	TRBV10-3	TRBJ1-2
CASRKERGTYNEQFF	TGTGCCAGCAGGAAGGAGCGGGGGACCTACAATGAGCAGTTCTTC	TRBD2	once	15	TRBV3-1/TRBV3-2	TRBJ2-1
CASSLFRPGQSSYEQYF	TGCGCCAGCAGCTTGTTCCGTCCGGGACAGAGCTCCTACGAGCAGTACTTC	TRBD1	.	17	TRBV5-1	TRBJ2-7
CASAPGGVITGELFF	TGTGCTAGTGCCCCGGGGGGGGTTATCACCGGGGAGCTGTTTTTT	TRBD2	.	15	TRBV12-5	TRBJ2-2
CAISPHGGSTDTQYF	TGTGCCATCAGTCCCCACGGCGGTAGCACAGATACGCAGTATTTT	.	.	15	TRBV10-3	TRBJ2-3
CASSYVGGKETQYF	TGCGCCAGCAGCTACGTGGGGGGCAAAGAGACCCAGTACTTC	.	.	14	TRBV4-1	TRBJ2-5
CASSLVGGGELFF	TGTGCCAGCAGCTTAGTGGGGGGCGGGGAGCTGTTTTTT	.	.	13	TRBV11-3	TRBJ2-2
CSVGRRSGYTF	TGCAGCGTTGGTCGACGGTCCGGCTACACCTTC	.	.	11	TRBV29-1	TRBJ1-2
CASSFQGNSPLHF	TGTGCCAGCAGTTTCCAGGGTAATTCACCCCTCCACTTT	.	.	13	TRBV12-3/TRBV12-4	TRBJ1-6
CATSSITGTGVSYEQYF	TGTGCCACCAGCAGTATAACCGGGACAGGGGTCTCCTACGAGCAGTACTTC	TRBD1	.	17	TRBV15	TRBJ2-7
CASSETNNPYNEQFF	TGCGCCAGCAGTGAGACGAACAACCCGTACAATGAGCAGTTCTTC	.	few	15	TRBV10-1	TRBJ2-1
CASSFRLLAATYNEQFF	TGTGCCAGCAGCTTTAGGTTACTAGCTGCAACCTACAATGAGCAGTTCTTC	.	.	17	TRBV5-5	TRBJ2-1
CASSLAQTGTGYEQFF	TGCGCCAGCAGCTTGGCCCAGACCGGGACAGGTTATGAGCAGTTCTTC	TRBD1	.	16	TRBV5-1	TRBJ2-1
CASSDQLPSYEQYF	TGTGCCAGCAGCGACCAGCTACCCTCTTACGAGCAGTACTTC	.	.	14	TRBV2	TRBJ2-7
CASSPVSKGTGELFF	TGTGCCAGCTCACCGGTTAGCAAGGGCACCGGGGAGCTGTTTTTT	.	few	15	TRBV18	TRBJ2-2
CASSSRTGGSVGELFF	TGTGCCAGCAGTTCGAGGACAGGGGGTTCAGTCGGGGAGCTGTTTTTT	TRBD1	.	16	TRBV6-6	TRBJ2-2
CASSYSPRASGNTIYF	TGTGCCAGCAGTTACTCTCCCAGGGCCTCTGGAAACACCATATATTTT	.	.	16	TRBV6-5	TRBJ1-3
CASSSPTGYSNQPQHF	TGTGCCAGCAGCTCTCCGACAGGTTATAGCAATCAGCCCCAGCATTTT	.	few	16	TRBV11-3	TRBJ1-5
CATSDWEHRADYGYTF	TGTGCCACCAGTGATTGGGAGCACAGGGCTGACTATGGCTACACCTTC	.	.	16	TRBV24-1	TRBJ1-2
CASKGQGEYTEAFF	TGTGCCAGTAAGGGACAGGGTGAGTACACTGAAGCTTTCTTT	TRBD1	once	14	TRBV19	TRBJ1-1
CASSPRSPPTDTQYF	TGCGCCAGCAGCCCTAGAAGCCCACCCACAGATACGCAGTATTTT	.	few	15	TRBV4-1	TRBJ2-3
CAISGTSGGGYEQYF	TGTGCCATCAGTGGGACTAGCGGGGGGGGCTACGAGCAGTACTTC	TRBD2	.	15	TRBV10-3	TRBJ2-7
CSVVGVGTDTQYF	TGCAGCGTTGTGGGCGTAGGCACAGATACGCAGTATTTT	.	.	13	TRBV29-1	TRBJ2-3
CSASFQSGTEAFF	TGCAGTGCTAGTTTCCAGTCGGGAACTGAAGCTTTCTTT	.	many	13	TRBV20-1	TRBJ1-1
CASSVRGVTEAFF	TGTGCCAGCAGCGTGCGGGGGGTGACTGAAGCTTTCTTT	.	once	13	TRBV9	TRBJ1-1